This passage covers 29 T cell receptor beta chains from one sample sequenced in a study of T cells in Graves' hyperthyroidism and ophthalmopathy. Amplification of TCR beta CDR3 regions used RNA as the template. In the first-round RT-PCR of the TCR CDR3, the HTBI primer set was used. TCRdb analysed the multiplex PCR reads with MiXCR anew, one entry per CDR3 protein. The repertoire holds some 300,000 distinct CDR3 sequences, with 10% to 15% as singletons. The sample consisted of blood. These receptors were collected from a woman aged 30 to 39 with Graves' hyperthyroidism that later progressed to Graves' ophthalmopathy.

The gene calls are TRBV20-1 and TRBJ2-7; 7 bases match TRBD2. Germline CDR1 is DFQATT and CDR2 is SNEGSKA (reference sequence). The junction had 8 bases not matched to a gene; V was cut back by 1 base and J by 8 bases. CDR3 size: 13 residues. The CDR3 here is CSARAGLGQQQYF. DNA for the CDR3: TGCAGTGCTAGAGCCGGACTAGGGCAACAGCAGTACTTC.

This clonotype came up many times. The V and J genes are TRBV6-6 and TRBJ2-7; tentative D call: TRBD2 (6 bases). The CDR3 is 19 residues long. V lost 2 bases, J lost 5 bases, and 28 bases lay in between. CDR1 MNHNY and CDR2 SVGAGI come from the germline V gene (reference sequence). The DNA for the CDR3 is TGTGCCAGCAGTTACGGGCTGGTTCCCCCGGCAGGGCGGGGTGACGAGCAGTACTTC. Encoded protein: CASSYGLVPPAGRGDEQYF.

The sample holds many counts of this clonotype. This chain links TRBV18 with TRBJ1-1, with D unresolved. Germline values: CDR1 KGHSH, CDR2 LQKENI. The CDR3 is 14 residues long. V shed 0 bases and J shed 0 bases, with 5 bases lying between them. The CDR3 loop is CASSPPTVNTEAFF. CDR3 bases: TGTGCCAGCTCACCACCGACGGTGAACACTGAAGCTTTCTTT.

This clonotype showed up many times. V gene TRBV6-1 combines with J gene TRBJ1-2; 9 bases are a match to TRBD1. Germline CDR1 and CDR2: MNHNS and SASEGT. Germline trimming cut 6 bases from V and 8 bases from J; bases unmatched to any gene: 16. The CDR3 sequence is 16 residues long. The CDR3 reads CASSRGAGQGLRGYTF. CDR3 DNA: TGTGCCAGCAGCCGAGGTGCGGGACAGGGCCTTCGGGGCTACACCTTC.

The chain carries TRBV30 and TRBJ1-2, with D uncertain. Germline V gives CDR1 GTSNPN, CDR2 SVGIG (reference sequence). The CDR3 extends over 16 amino acids. Trimming removed 2 bases at V and 0 bases at J, with 16 bases between. In DNA form, the CDR3 reads TGTGCCTGGAGTTCCACCAGGCTGGGAGCTAACTATGGCTACACCTTC. Translated: CAWSSTRLGANYGYTF.

This clonotype showed up just a few times. The chain is built from TRBV9 and TRBJ1-1; TRBD1 matches at 7 bases. The CDR3 runs 13 residues. Germline CDR1 reads SGDLS; CDR2 reads YYNGEE. V shed 4 bases, J shed 5 bases, and the junction held 5 bases outside the gene matches. The CDR3 DNA follows: TGTGCCAGCAGCTCCCAGGGGGAGACTGAAGCTTTCTTT. Translation gives CASSSQGETEAFF.

In this sample, this clonotype turned up many times. The V call is TRBV11-2, the J call TRBJ1-6, with 7 nucleotides matching TRBD1. The CDR3 runs to 18 residues. Germline V lookup: CDR1 SGHAT, CDR2 FQNNGV. V lost 5 bases, J lost 4 bases, and 14 bases stayed unmatched. The CDR3 DNA reads as TGTGCCAGCAGCCCGGGGAGGTGGGACAGACTTTATAATTCACCCCTCCACTTT. It is translated as CASSPGRWDRLYNSPLHF.

Many counts were recorded for this clonotype. The rearrangement uses TRBV5-8 and TRBJ1-3; D is perhaps TRBD1 (6 bases). This CDR3 has 15 residues. In germline, CDR1 is SGHTS, CDR2 YDEGEE. V lost 2 bases, J lost 3 bases, and 12 bases lay in between. Here the CDR3 reads CASSFDRTSGNTIYF. CDR3 sequence (DNA): TGTGCCAGCAGCTTCGACAGGACCAGTGGAAACACCATATATTTT. Complete variable domain (other parts from reference TRBV5-8 and TRBJ1-3): EAGVTQSPTHLIKTRGQQATLRCSPISGHTSVYWYQQALGLGLQFLLWYDEGEERNRGNFPPRFSGRQFPNYSSELNVNALELEDSALYLCASSFDRTSGNTIYFGEGSWLTVV.

This clonotype was recorded at least ten times. The chain links TRBV3-1 to TRBJ1-4; D gene ambiguous. This CDR3 is 14 amino acids long. The germline V gene has CDR1 LGHDT and CDR2 YNNKEL (reference sequence). The V end was cut by 2 bases, the J end by 7 bases, with 11 bases between. The CDR3 sequence: CASSQREPSEKLFF. CDR3 DNA: TGTGCCAGCAGCCAACGCGAACCAAGTGAAAAACTGTTTTTT.

The gene calls are TRBV25-1 and TRBJ2-7; 7 bases fit TRBD1. CDR3 length equals 14 residues. V shed 9 bases and J 2 bases; nucleotides not matched to a gene: 10. The V gene's germline CDR1 is MGHDK and CDR2 SYGVNS. The CDR3 bases are TGTGCCAGTTTAACAGGGGTCCCTCCCTACGAGCAGTACTTC. It codes for CASLTGVPPYEQYF.

This clonotype occurred a few times. V gene TRBV4-2 combines with J gene TRBJ1-2, with 8 nucleotides matching TRBD1. The V gene end was trimmed by 2 bases and the J gene end by 5 bases; junction bases not matched to a gene: 7. Germline V gene lookup returns CDR1 LGHNA and CDR2 YNFKEQ. The CDR3 covers 15 residues. The CDR3 DNA reads TGTGCCAGCAGCCAACGGGGACAGGATCAATATGGCTACACCTTC. It encodes CASSQRGQDQYGYTF.

The table lists this clonotype with many counts. The chain links TRBV2 to TRBJ2-4; D unclear. Germline values: CDR1 SNHLY, CDR2 FYNNEI. Trimming removed 1 base from V and 0 bases from J, with 10 bases in between. The CDR3 runs 16 residues. CDR3 amino acids: CASSEGSGLAKNIQYF. The CDR3 DNA sequence: TGTGCCAGCAGTGAAGGCTCAGGATTAGCCAAAAACATTCAGTACTTC. Supplemented by reference TRBV2 and TRBJ2-4, the full variable domain reads EPEVTQTPSHQVTQMGQEVILRCVPISNHLYFYWYRQILGQKVEFLVSFYNNEISEKSEIFDDQFSVERPDGSNFTLKIRSTKLEDSAMYFCASSEGSGLAKNIQYFGAGTRLSVL.

The J gene is TRBJ1-4, the V gene TRBV2, with D perhaps matching TRBD1 (5 bases). This CDR3 is built from 15 residues. Germline V gene data show CDR1 as SNHLY and CDR2 as FYNNEI. V lost 6 bases, J lost 0 bases, and 11 bases lay in between. The CDR3 region has the DNA TGTGCCAGCAGGCAAGGGGCAGCAACTAATGAAAAACTGTTTTTT. Translation: CASRQGAATNEKLFF.

The chain uses TRBV20-1 and TRBJ1-2; D gene unclear. Germline-derived CDR1 and CDR2 are DFQATT and SNEGSKA (reference sequence). The CDR3 loop spans 12 amino acids. With 0 bases removed from V and 5 bases from J, the gap between germline ends came to 7 bases. Written as DNA, the CDR3 is TGCAGTGCTAGAGATGACAAATATGGCTACACCTTC. Protein sequence: CSARDDKYGYTF.

Many counts were recorded for this clonotype. The CDR3 here is CASSPATGALGEKLFF. For the CDR3, the DNA is TGTGCCAGCAGTCCGGCCACAGGGGCGCTCGGAGAAAAACTGTTTTTT. The chain carries TRBV28 and TRBJ1-4, with 7 bases lining up with TRBD1. V dropped 5 bases and J dropped 8; count of bases not matched to a gene: 14. The CDR3 runs to 16 residues. Germline V gene sequence: CDR1 MDHEN, CDR2 SYDVKM.

Many counts were recorded for this clonotype. The rearrangement joins TRBV24-1 to TRBJ2-2; D remains ambiguous. Germline lookup yields CDR1 KGHDR and CDR2 SFDVKD. V lost 7 bases, J lost 8 bases, and 13 bases lay in between. The CDR3 totals 13 residues. CDR3 coding DNA: TGTGCCACCAGCGAGACGGGTCCAGGGGAGCTGTTTTTT. The encoded protein is CATSETGPGELFF.

This clonotype was found many times. This sequence joins TRBV6-1 and TRBJ2-2; 11 positions agree with TRBD2. Trimming cost V 6 bases and J 6 bases; bases outside gene matches: 12. The germline V gene encodes CDR1 MNHNS and CDR2 SASEGT. The CDR3 runs to 17 residues. The DNA of the CDR3 is TGTGCCAGCAGACCTCTTAGCGGGAGGGCCCTCGCCGGGGAGCTGTTTTTT. Its translation: CASRPLSGRALAGELFF.

Many counts were recorded for this clonotype. This sequence joins TRBV30 and TRBJ2-3, with D unclear. Trimming took 1 base from V and 4 from J, leaving 18 bases between them. CDR3 length: 16 amino acids. The germline CDR1 and CDR2 sequences are GTSNPN and SVGIG (reference sequence). As DNA, the CDR3 is TGTGCCTGGAGTGACCCGGTCTGGGGTATCCCAGATACGCAGTATTTT. It translates to CAWSDPVWGIPDTQYF.

The table lists this clonotype with many counts. The rearrangement joins TRBV7-8 to TRBJ2-7; 8 bases agree with TRBD2. Germline V gives CDR1 SGHVS, CDR2 FQNEAQ. The CDR3 contains 14 residues. With 3 bases clipped from V and 5 bases from J, the junction kept 6 bases outside the gene matches. The CDR3 sequence: CASSFLSGADEQYF. The CDR3, as DNA: TGTGCCAGCAGCTTCCTTAGCGGGGCGGACGAGCAGTACTTC.

This clonotype was seen repeatedly, ten times or more. V is TRBV28 and J is TRBJ2-1, with D perhaps matching TRBD1 (5 bases). The CDR3 runs to 15 residues. CDR1 is MDHEN and CDR2 is SYDVKM in the germline V gene. Trimming left V 7 bases short and J 2 bases short, with 15 bases between. CDR3 residues: CASTQWVTAYNEQFF. As DNA, the CDR3 is TGTGCCAGCACCCAGTGGGTGACAGCCTACAATGAGCAGTTCTTC.

This clonotype was recorded at least ten times. This chain uses TRBV7-2 with TRBJ2-5, with no clear D. The CDR3 has 13 residues. V lost 2 bases to trimming and J lost 5 bases, with 9 bases between them. Germline V gene lookup returns CDR1 SGHTA and CDR2 FQGNSA. The CDR3 nucleotides are TGTGCCAGCAGCTTAAGGCCAATGGAGACCCAGTACTTC. Its protein product is CASSLRPMETQYF. Based on the CDR3 plus reference TRBV7-2 and TRBJ2-5, the full variable domain is GAGVSQSPSNKVTEKGKDVELRCDPISGHTALYWYRQSLGQGLEFLIYFQGNSAPDKSGLPSDRFSAERTGGSVSTLTIQRTQQEDSAVYLCASSLRPMETQYFGPGTRLLVL.

This clonotype was counted many times. The genes are TRBV11-3 and TRBJ1-1, with D uncertain. Trimming took off 4 bases at V and 1 base at J, with 10 bases between the two ends. In germline, CDR1 is SGHNT, CDR2 YENEEA. The CDR3 runs to 14 residues. The CDR3 nucleotides are TGTGCCAGCAGCTCGGGCGACGCGAACACTGAAGCTTTCTTT. Its translation: CASSSGDANTEAFF. Full variable domain (rest looked up from reference TRBV11-3 and TRBJ1-1): EAGVVQSPRYKIIEKKQPVAFWCNPISGHNTLYWYLQNLGQGPELLIRYENEEAVDDSQLPKDRFSAERLKGVDSTLKIQPAELGDSAVYLCASSSGDANTEAFFGQGTRLTVV.

V and J are TRBV2 and TRBJ1-5; D gene unclear. CDR3 length equals 14 residues. Germline V gene sequence: CDR1 SNHLY, CDR2 FYNNEI. Trimming shortened V by 4 bases and J by 3 bases, and 10 bases separated the two germline ends. The CDR3 loop reads CASSAASANQPQHF. Written as DNA, the CDR3 is TGTGCCAGCAGTGCTGCTAGCGCCAATCAGCCCCAGCATTTT. The full variable domain, in which reference TRBV2 and TRBJ1-5 provide the parts outside the CDR3, is EPEVTQTPSHQVTQMGQEVILRCVPISNHLYFYWYRQILGQKVEFLVSFYNNEISEKSEIFDDQFSVERPDGSNFTLKIRSTKLEDSAMYFCASSAASANQPQHFGDGTRLSIL.

For this clonotype: A read error may be the cause here, since a much bigger clone is one base away. The CDR3 DNA reads TGTGCCAGCAGCCCCCGACTAGCGGATGGCACCGGGGAGCTGCTTTTT. Its protein product is CASSPRLADGTGELLF. V gene TRBV19 combines with J gene TRBJ2-2; 9 bases line up with TRBD2. CDR3 size: 16 residues. CDR1 is LNHDA and CDR2 is SQIVND in the germline V gene (reference sequence).

This clonotype was observed at least ten times. The chain's CDR3 is CASRRVQGGAGELFF. The CDR3 bases are TGTGCCAGCAGACGTGTCCAGGGGGGCGCCGGGGAGCTGTTTTTT. The V call is TRBV14, the J call TRBJ2-2; tentative D call: TRBD1 (7 bases). The CDR3 contains 15 residues. Per germline, CDR1 SGHDN and CDR2 FVKESK. Deletions cut 6 bases from V and 6 bases from J, with 17 bases between.

This clonotype was seen at least ten times. The chain has TRBV28 and TRBJ2-1, with D perhaps TRBD1 or TRBD2 (5 bases each). This CDR3 is built from 16 residues. In germline, CDR1 is MDHEN, CDR2 SYDVKM. The V and J ends lost 5 bases and 0 bases respectively, with 14 bases between them. CDR3 residues: CASSPDWGSSYNEQFF. In DNA form, the CDR3 reads TGTGCCAGCAGTCCGGACTGGGGCAGCTCCTACAATGAGCAGTTCTTC. The variable domain in full, completed from reference TRBV28 and TRBJ2-1, reads DVKVTQSSRYLVKRTGEKVFLECVQDMDHENMFWYRQDPGLGLRLIYFSYDVKMKEKGDIPEGYSVSREKKERFSLILESASTNQTSMYLCASSPDWGSSYNEQFFGPGTRLTVL.

This clonotype came up many times. J is TRBJ1-1 and V is TRBV7-8; no reliable D call. This CDR3 has 14 amino acids. V lost 2 bases and J 3 bases, leaving 10 bases between the germline ends. The germline CDR1 and CDR2 sequences are SGHVS and FQNEAQ. As DNA, the CDR3 is TGTGCCAGCAGCTTAAGATGGAGGGACACTGAAGCTTTCTTT. It codes for CASSLRWRDTEAFF.

There are many counts of this clonotype. V usage is TRBV20-1 and J usage is TRBJ2-5, with D unresolved. Germline loops: CDR1 DFQATT, CDR2 SNEGSKA (reference sequence). Deletions cut 5 bases from V and 4 bases from J, with 20 bases between. The CDR3 covers 15 residues. The CDR3 region is CSAPSRLLRGETQYF. CDR3 DNA: TGCAGTGCTCCTTCCCGACTTCTACGAGGAGAGACCCAGTACTTC.

This clonotype was seen at least ten times. The chain joins TRBV27 to TRBJ2-1; TRBD2 agrees at 16 bases. V was pared by 5 bases and J by 2 bases, with 15 bases of the junction left unmatched. Germline V gene sequence: CDR1 MNHEY, CDR2 SMNVEV (reference sequence). This CDR3 has 21 amino acids. CDR3 region: CASSAIYTGTSGRAPYNEQFF. The DNA for the CDR3 is TGTGCCAGCAGTGCGATATACACCGGGACTAGCGGGAGGGCCCCCTACAATGAGCAGTTCTTC.